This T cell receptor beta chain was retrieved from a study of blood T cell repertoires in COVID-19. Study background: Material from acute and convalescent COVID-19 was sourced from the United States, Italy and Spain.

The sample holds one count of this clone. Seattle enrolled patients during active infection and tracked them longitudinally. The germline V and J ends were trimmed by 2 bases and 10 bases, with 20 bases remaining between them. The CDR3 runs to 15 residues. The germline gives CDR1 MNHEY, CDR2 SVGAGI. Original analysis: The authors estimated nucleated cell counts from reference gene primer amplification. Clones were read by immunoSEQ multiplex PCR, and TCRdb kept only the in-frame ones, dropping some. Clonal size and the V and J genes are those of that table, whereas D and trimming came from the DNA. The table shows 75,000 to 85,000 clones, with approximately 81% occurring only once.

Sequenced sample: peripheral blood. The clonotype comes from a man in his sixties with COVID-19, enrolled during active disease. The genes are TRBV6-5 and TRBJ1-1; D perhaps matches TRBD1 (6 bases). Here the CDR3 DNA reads TGTGCCAGCAGTTACCGCGCTCACCAGGGGACCGGAGCTTTCTTT. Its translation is CASSYRAHQGTGAFF.